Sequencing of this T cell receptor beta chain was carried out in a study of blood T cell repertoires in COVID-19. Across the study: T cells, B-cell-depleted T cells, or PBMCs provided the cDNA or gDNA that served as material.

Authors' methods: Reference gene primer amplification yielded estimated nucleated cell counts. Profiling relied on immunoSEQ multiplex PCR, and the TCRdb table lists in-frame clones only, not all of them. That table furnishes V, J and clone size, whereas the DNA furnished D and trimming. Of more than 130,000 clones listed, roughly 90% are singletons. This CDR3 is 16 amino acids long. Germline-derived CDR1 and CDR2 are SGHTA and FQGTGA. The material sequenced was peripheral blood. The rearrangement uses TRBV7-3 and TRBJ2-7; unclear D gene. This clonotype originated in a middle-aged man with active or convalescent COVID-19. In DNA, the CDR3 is TGTGCGAGCCTGAGGTCTCCGGGTCCCCACTCCTACGAGCAGTACTTC. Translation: CASLRSPGPHSYEQYF.